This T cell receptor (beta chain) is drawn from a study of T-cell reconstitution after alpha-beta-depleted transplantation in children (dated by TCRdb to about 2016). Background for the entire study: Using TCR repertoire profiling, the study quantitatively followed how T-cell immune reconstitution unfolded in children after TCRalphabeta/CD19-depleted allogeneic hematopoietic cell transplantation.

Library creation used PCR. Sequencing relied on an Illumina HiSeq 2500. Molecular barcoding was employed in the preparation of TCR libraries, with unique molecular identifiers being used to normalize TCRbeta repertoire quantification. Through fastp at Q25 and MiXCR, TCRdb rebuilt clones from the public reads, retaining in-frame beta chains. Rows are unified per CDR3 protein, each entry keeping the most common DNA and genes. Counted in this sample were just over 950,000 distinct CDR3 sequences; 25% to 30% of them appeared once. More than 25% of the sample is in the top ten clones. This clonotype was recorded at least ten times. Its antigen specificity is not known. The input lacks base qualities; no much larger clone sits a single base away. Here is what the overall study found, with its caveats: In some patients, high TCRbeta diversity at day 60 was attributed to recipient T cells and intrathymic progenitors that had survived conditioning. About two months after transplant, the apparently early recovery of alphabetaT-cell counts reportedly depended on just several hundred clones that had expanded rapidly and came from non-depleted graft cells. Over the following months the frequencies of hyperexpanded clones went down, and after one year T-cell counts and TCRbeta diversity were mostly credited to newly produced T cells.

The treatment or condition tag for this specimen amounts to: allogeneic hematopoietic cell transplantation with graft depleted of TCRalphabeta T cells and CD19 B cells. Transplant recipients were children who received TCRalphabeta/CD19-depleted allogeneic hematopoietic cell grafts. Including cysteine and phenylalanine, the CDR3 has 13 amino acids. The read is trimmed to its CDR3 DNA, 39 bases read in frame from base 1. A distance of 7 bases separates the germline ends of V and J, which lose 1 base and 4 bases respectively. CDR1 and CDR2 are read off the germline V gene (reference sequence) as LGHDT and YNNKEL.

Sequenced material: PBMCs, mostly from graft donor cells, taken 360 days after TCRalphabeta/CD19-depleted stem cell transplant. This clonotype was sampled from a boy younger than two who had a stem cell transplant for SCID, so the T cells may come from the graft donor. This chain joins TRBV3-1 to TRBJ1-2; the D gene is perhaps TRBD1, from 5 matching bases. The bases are TGTGCCAGCAGCCAAGGACAGCTCTATGGCTACACCTTC. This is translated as CASSQGQLYGYTF.